Shown below are 10 T cell receptor beta chains from a single sample sequenced in a study of tumor and adjacent non-tumor tissue in lung cancer. Three rounds of nested PCR, following a modified ARM-PCR protocol, produced the TCRbeta library. In TCRdb, the multiplex PCR reads were re-called with MiXCR into one record per CDR3 protein. The sample lists approximately 68,000 distinct CDR3 sequences, 73% seen once, with 28% in the top ten. This sample's RNA came from whole unsorted tissue. Sequencing was done on a sample of lung tumor tissue. Receptor source: a man aged 55 to 70 with non-small cell lung cancer.

Remarks on this clonotype: An end of the junction does not agree with germline; a read error may underlie this. The chain couples TRBV6-5 to TRBJ2-7, with 7 bases that match TRBD1. Germline V lookup: CDR1 MNHEY, CDR2 SVGAGI. The CDR3 consists of 15 residues. The CDR3 DNA is TGTGCTAGGAGTTACGGGGCTGGACAGGTTTACGAGCAGCACTTC. Translating gives CARSYGAGQVYEQHF.

The V and J genes are TRBV6-5 and TRBJ2-7, with TRBD2 matching over 7 bases. The CDR3 is made up of 15 amino acids. Germline CDR1 reads MNHEY; CDR2 reads SVGAGI. V gave up 9 bases and J gave up 9 bases; unmatched junction bases: 20. CDR3 region: CASRYSRRETAGQYF. CDR3 DNA: TGTGCCAGTAGATACTCGAGGCGGGAGACAGCAGGGCAGTACTTC.

This clonotype was seen once. The chain has TRBV11-2 and TRBJ2-2; 7 bases are a match to TRBD2. Germline loops: CDR1 SGHAT, CDR2 FQNNGV. This CDR3 has 19 amino acids. The CDR3 bases are TGTACCATCAGCCCCTCAGTAGCTTGGGGGGGTCACTCCTCCGGGGAGCTGTTTTTT. Its translation: CTISPSVAWGGHSSGELFF.

Remarks on this clonotype: The conserved phenylalanine or tryptophan is not found at the CDR3 terminus, so this likely reflects a read error. The DNA is omitted, as the CDR3 cannot be located on it reliably, and the CDR3 follows TCRdb's listing. The rearrangement uses TRBV6-5 and TRBJ2-1; the D segment call TRBD1 is taken from the table without a DNA check. CDR1 is MNHEY and CDR2 is SVGAGI in the germline V gene. The CDR3 is 14 amino acids in total, end residues counted. The CDR3 protein is CASSSGQGPNERFV.

A remark on this clonotype: A much larger clone differs by one base, so this may be a read error. V is TRBV7-9 and J is TRBJ2-1; D remains ambiguous. The CDR3 covers 10 residues. V shed 6 bases and J shed 5 bases, with 2 bases lying between them. CDR1 and CDR2 from the germline V gene are SEHNR and FQNEAQ (reference sequence). The CDR3 DNA follows: TGTGCCAGCAGTAACAATGAGCAGTTCTTC. Residues: CASSNNEQFF.

Remarks on this clonotype: One junction end disagrees with the germline gene, perhaps due to a read error. The V and J genes are TRBV20-1 and TRBJ2-7, with D hard to call. From germline, CDR1 is DFQATT and CDR2 SNEGSKA (reference sequence). CDR3 length: 13 residues. CDR3 DNA: TGTAGTGACTTAGAGGAGAATTCCTACGAGCAGTACTTC. Translating it yields CSDLEENSYEQYF.

About this clonotype itself: An end of the junction differs from the germline gene, which may be a read error. This rearrangement joins TRBV2 to TRBJ2-1; 13 bases are a match to TRBD2. Germline CDR1 SNHLY, CDR2 FYNNEI. This CDR3 has 16 amino acids. CDR3 protein: CASSPSGLAGVNELFF. In DNA, the CDR3 is TGTGCCAGCAGTCCCTCCGGACTAGCGGGAGTTAATGAGCTGTTCTTC.

In the case of this clonotype: A junction boundary mismatches the germline segment, possibly from a read error. The chain has TRBV10-3 and TRBJ1-2, with D unresolved. This CDR3 contains 13 residues. CDR1 is ENHRY, CDR2 SYGVKD, per germline. The CDR3 reads CAISEVSNYGYTF. CDR3 coding DNA: TGTGCCATTAGTGAGGTCAGTAACTATGGCTACACCTTC.

A note on this clonotype: Its ends do not fully match the called genes, so a read error is possible. The V call is TRBV20-1, the J call TRBJ2-3, with TRBD2 matching 13 bases. Germline V lookup: CDR1 DFQATT, CDR2 SNEGSKA (reference sequence). The CDR3 contains 16 residues. The CDR3 is CIAPTSGRAGTDTQYF. In DNA, the CDR3 is TGTATTGCCCCAACTAGCGGGAGGGCCGGGACAGATACGCAGTATTTT.

This clonotype was observed a handful of times. Here the CDR3 omits its conserved ending phenylalanine or tryptophan, so a read error is the likely source. This chain uses TRBV30 with TRBJ1-2; D is undetermined. The V gene's germline CDR1 is GTSNPN and CDR2 SVGIG (reference sequence). This CDR3 is built from 12 residues. CDR3 region: CAWTLGDYGYTL. In DNA form, the CDR3 reads TGTGCTTGGACGCTGGGAGACTATGGCTACACCCTC.